The present TCR beta chain was sequenced within a study of human T cells and chemical hapten exposure (dated by TCRdb to about 2021). Describing the broader study: Libraries were combined into a pool for sequencing, and differences in TCR yield between samples came mainly from small differences in library volumes within the pool. The study tracked peripheral blood TCR repertoire changes in vivo during primary and secondary sensitization to the hapten diphenylcyclopropenone (DPC) in alopecia patients. Each blood RNA sample was used to sequence both TCR alpha and TCR beta chains. General conclusions and limits of the study: No change with DPC sensitization was found in the number of TCRs above 1 in 1000 frequency, and no evidence of global repertoire structure alterations was found. After repeated subsampling, the strength of the expansion versus patch-test correlation and the threshold at which it became significant changed.

Concerning this clonotype itself: The antigen it recognizes is unknown. Per-base quality was not reported, and no clone a single base away is much larger than it.

The germline V gene specifies MNHEY as CDR1 and SVGAGI as CDR2. Trimming takes 4 bases off V and 8 bases off J; junction bases not matched to a gene: 10. The CDR3 sequence holds 15 residues, the cysteine and phenylalanine included. Only CDR3 DNA remains: 45 bases, in frame from the first base. Receptor libraries were prepared by RACE. These reads were obtained on a NextSeq 500. Library preparation attached unique molecular identifiers to individual cDNA molecules for quantitative, reproducible TCR counting. The authors processed their data as follows. The median number of TCRs per sample was approximately 93,000, ranging from about 20,000 to 750,000. V, J and CDR3 annotation of the TCR reads was performed with the Decombinator software suite. Every sample was subsampled to the same number of TCRs (28,000) for the PS versus PT1 abundance plots. TCRs were defined as expanded if absent before sensitization and observed at least eight times at the 2-week time point. TCRdb trimmed the raw reads at Q25, called clones with MiXCR and kept productive beta chains. A single entry per CDR3 protein holds the most common genes and DNA from its merged rows. The V and J calls were not made by the authors but by TCRdb's processing. In all, the sample holds fewer than 100,000 distinct CDR3 sequences, and 7% to 9.5% of those were seen once. The top ten constitute less than 2% of the sample.

The time point label of this sample denotes: healthy volunteer bleed at 6 weeks. Unfractionated whole blood was collected in Tempus Blood RNA tubes, and total RNA was extracted from that blood. Five healthy volunteers served as TCR sequencing controls and were bled at day 0, 2 weeks and 6 weeks. The chain links TRBV6-5 with TRBJ1-1, and 10 bases in between align with TRBD1. The sequenced sample was whole blood. The sequence was obtained from a female donor in good health. Some clones in this sample may be carry-over from other donors' samples. The DNA sequence is as follows: TGTGCCAGCAGTTGGGGGACAGGGGTGAAGGTGGAAGCTTTCTTT. Translated, it gives CASSWGTGVKVEAFF.